The entry that follows covers one T cell receptor (beta chain) sequence. The data originate from a study of blood T cell repertoires in COVID-19. Overall study: Sites across the United States, Italy and Spain contributed samples from acute and convalescent COVID-19. The analysed material was cDNA or gDNA that came from T cells, B-cell-depleted T cells, or PBMCs.

In the original processing: Estimates of nucleated cell counts were drawn from the amplification of reference gene primers. Only in-frame clones appear in the TCRdb table, and some are missing; sequencing was by immunoSEQ multiplex PCR. V and J calls and clone size are copied from that table; D and trimming were computed from the DNA. This sample has hundreds of thousands of clones, with under 95% found just once. There are 17 residues in the CDR3. J lost 3 bases, V lost 1 base, and 7 bases had no gene match. CDR1 is KGHSH and CDR2 is LQKENI in the germline V gene. The chain is built from TRBV18 and TRBJ2-7; 12 bases are shared with TRBD2. The clonotype was recovered from a woman under 30 who had recovered from COVID-19. Sequencing input: peripheral blood. CDR3 DNA: TGTGCCAGCTCACCACTTCCGACTAGCGGGGGATACTACGAGCAGTACGTC. This sequence encodes CASSPLPTSGGYYEQYV.